These T cell receptor beta chains were read from a single sample in a study of T-cell memory formation after mild COVID-19. MiXCR, run by TCRdb on the 5' RACE reads, gives a single entry per CDR3 protein. The table includes approximately 150,000 distinct CDR3 sequences, around 13% detected once. The material sequenced was PBMCs or a T cell subset sorted from them (not recorded which). These receptor sequences come from an adult woman who had mild COVID-19 (a few samples of this study predate the infection). Cell type and time point are not known. Each CDR3 is given with its conserved first and last residue. The D gene is left open where the match is weak. Not all rows give a size; the values are once, few, many and, for expanded clones, a class.

TRBJ2-7	TRBV6-5	.	.	TGTGCCAGCAGTTACCCCACCTCCTACGAGCAGTACTTC	CASSYPTSYEQYF
TRBJ2-1	TRBV20-1	.	.	TGCAGTGCCTCGGGACTTGGAGAGCAGTTCTTC	CSASGLGEQFF
TRBJ1-5	TRBV25-1	.	.	TGTGCCAGCAGTGAAAGGGGGGACAGCAATCAGCCCCAGCATTTT	CASSERGDSNQPQHF
TRBJ2-3	TRBV27	.	TRBD2	TGTGCCACCCTTACCTGGGGGGGGGATACGCAGTATTTT	CATLTWGGDTQYF
TRBJ1-5	TRBV5-6	.	.	TGTGCCAGCAGCTCGGGCCCCAGGGGACCCCAGCATTTT	CASSSGPRGPQHF
TRBJ2-5	TRBV14	.	TRBD2	TGTGCCAGCAGCCAGACTAGCATAAGCCAAGAGACCCAGTACTTC	CASSQTSISQETQYF
TRBJ2-1	TRBV12-3/TRBV12-4	few	.	TGTGCCAGCAGTTACCCCCTGGGGCAGGGTAATGAGCAGTTCTTC	CASSYPLGQGNEQFF
TRBJ2-7	TRBV3-1	.	.	TGTGCCAGCAGCCAAGCAAGTGGGGCCGCCTACGAGCAGTACTTC	CASSQASGAAYEQYF
TRBJ1-2	TRBV3-1	.	TRBD1	TGTGCCAGAAGCCCCGGGACAGACCCCTATGGCTACACCTTC	CARSPGTDPYGYTF
TRBJ2-1	TRBV5-4	few	.	TGTGCCAGCAGGGGCCGTGTTGAGCAGTTCTTC	CASRGRVEQFF
TRBJ2-7	TRBV7-2	few	TRBD1	TGTGCCAGCAGCTTTGACAGGGGAGCTTCTTACGAGCAGTACTTC	CASSFDRGASYEQYF
TRBJ1-2	TRBV7-9	few	.	TGTGCCAGCAGCCCGGGGACATCAAACTATGGCTACACCTTC	CASSPGTSNYGYTF
TRBJ1-2	TRBV15	.	.	TGTGCCACCAGAAGAGGGGGAGAAAGTTGGGGCTACACCTTC	CATRRGGESWGYTF
TRBJ1-5	TRBV12-3/TRBV12-4	.	.	TGTGCCACTAAGTATAGCAATCAGCCCCAGCATTTT	CATKYSNQPQHF
TRBJ2-1	TRBV24-1	once	TRBD2	TGTGCCACCCAGACTAGCAGCTCCTACAATGAGCAGTTCTTC	CATQTSSSYNEQFF
TRBJ1-1	TRBV24-1	.	.	TGTGCCACCACGGACGGAAACACTGAAGCTTTCTTT	CATTDGNTEAFF
TRBJ1-1	TRBV6-5	.	.	TGTGCCAGCAGTTTCCGAGCGCACACTGAAGCTTTCTTT	CASSFRAHTEAFF
TRBJ1-1	TRBV25-1	.	.	TGTGCCAGCACCCAGGGGCGGGGAGCTTTCTTT	CASTQGRGAFF
TRBJ2-1	TRBV6-5	many	.	TGTGCCACATTGTGGGTAACTTGCTACAATGAGCAGTTCTTC	CATLWVTCYNEQFF
TRBJ2-7	TRBV7-2	few	.	TGTGCCAGCAGCTTAAGTGGAGGCTACGAGCAGTACTTC	CASSLSGGYEQYF
TRBJ2-7	TRBV12-3/TRBV12-4	many	.	TGTGCCAGCAGCCCCACAGGAACCTACGAGCAGTACTTC	CASSPTGTYEQYF
TRBJ2-1	TRBV24-1	few	.	TGTGCCACCGGGACGTGGCCCTACAATGAGCAGTTCTTC	CATGTWPYNEQFF
TRBJ2-2	TRBV5-4	.	.	TGTGCCAGCAGCTTGGGGGATACGAACACCGGGGAGCTGTTTTTT	CASSLGDTNTGELFF
TRBJ2-2	TRBV6-5	.	TRBD1	TGTGCCAGCAGTTCTAGAGGGACAGGGGTGAGGGAGCTGTTTTTT	CASSSRGTGVRELFF
TRBJ1-1	TRBV7-9	few	.	TGTGCCAGCAGCCCCGGGGGTGTGAGGAACACTGAAGCTTTCTTT	CASSPGGVRNTEAFF
TRBJ1-2	TRBV20-1	once	TRBD1	TGCAGTGCTAGGACAGGGCCAAACTATGGCTACACCTTC	CSARTGPNYGYTF
TRBJ2-1	TRBV12-3/TRBV12-4	few	TRBD2	TGTGCCAGCAGTTTGGCGGGAGCTTTTAGAAATGAGCAGTTCTTC	CASSLAGAFRNEQFF
TRBJ2-7	TRBV18	few	TRBD1	TGTGCCAGCTCATCCCGCCCGGGACAGGGTCTCTCCTACGAGCAGTACTTC	CASSSRPGQGLSYEQYF
TRBJ2-3	TRBV4-1	few	TRBD2	TGCGCCAGCAGCCCACTAGCGGGGGGGCCCGCAGATACGCAGTATTTT	CASSPLAGGPADTQYF
TRBJ2-5	TRBV12-3/TRBV12-4	many	.	TGTGCCAGCAGTTTACTGGCAGGGAAGGGAGAGACCCAGTACTTC	CASSLLAGKGETQYF
TRBJ2-7	TRBV7-9	few	.	TGTGCCAGCAGACCTAACCCCGGGACCTACGAGCAGTACTTC	CASRPNPGTYEQYF
TRBJ2-7	TRBV5-1	few	TRBD1	TGCGCCAGCAGCTCGGGACAGGGGGAGACGGAGCAGTACTTC	CASSSGQGETEQYF
TRBJ2-7	TRBV4-1	few	.	TGCGCCAGCAGCCAAGATTCGAGCGATACGGTCAGGCTCGTTCTGTACTTC	CASSQDSSDTVRLVLYF
TRBJ2-5	TRBV24-1	.	.	TGTGCCACCAGTGACGGACAGCGAAGGATCGAGACCCAGTACTTC	CATSDGQRRIETQYF
TRBJ2-7	TRBV20-1	.	.	TGCAGTGCTAGAGACTCTGGCGGCATCTACGAGCAGTACTTC	CSARDSGGIYEQYF